The source of this TCR beta chain is a study of blood T cell repertoires in COVID-19. The wider study: T cells, B-cell-depleted T cells, or PBMCs supplied cDNA or gDNA.

V lost 5 bases and J lost 3; bases outside the gene matches: 9. In germline, CDR1 is SGHTA, CDR2 FQGNSA. The CDR3 is made up of 16 amino acids. Original processing methods: Researchers report that nucleated cell counts were estimated from reference gene primer amplification. Profiling relied on immunoSEQ multiplex PCR, and the TCRdb table lists in-frame clones only, not all of them. V and J calls plus clone size are reproduced from that table; the DNA served to infer D and trimming. The profile shows 150,000 or so clones, roughly nine tenths of them singletons. The TCR comes from a man aged 45 to 65 with acute or convalescent COVID-19. Material for sequencing was peripheral blood. The V gene is TRBV7-2, the J gene TRBJ2-1, with 8 bases aligning to TRBD2. For the CDR3, the DNA is TGTGCCAGCAGCCACACCGGGACTAGGGACTACAATGAGCAGTTCTTC. This codes for CASSHTGTRDYNEQFF.